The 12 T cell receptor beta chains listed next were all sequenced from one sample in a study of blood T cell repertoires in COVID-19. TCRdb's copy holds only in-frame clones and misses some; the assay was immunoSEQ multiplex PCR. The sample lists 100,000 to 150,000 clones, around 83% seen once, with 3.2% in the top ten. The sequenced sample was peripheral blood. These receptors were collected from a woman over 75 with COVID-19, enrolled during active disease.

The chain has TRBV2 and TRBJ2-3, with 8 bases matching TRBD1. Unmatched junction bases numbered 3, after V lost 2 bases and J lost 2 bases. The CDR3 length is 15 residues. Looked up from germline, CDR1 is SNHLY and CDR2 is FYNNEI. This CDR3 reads CASSESRGPTDTQYF. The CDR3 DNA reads TGTGCCAGCAGTGAAAGCAGGGGGCCCACAGATACGCAGTATTTT.

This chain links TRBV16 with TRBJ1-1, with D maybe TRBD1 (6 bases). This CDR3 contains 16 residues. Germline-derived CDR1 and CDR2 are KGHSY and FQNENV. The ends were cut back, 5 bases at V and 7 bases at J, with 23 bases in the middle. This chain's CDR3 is CASSSSPPGHRVEAFF. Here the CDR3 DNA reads TGTGCCAGCAGCTCTTCGCCCCCGGGACACCGTGTTGAAGCTTTCTTT.

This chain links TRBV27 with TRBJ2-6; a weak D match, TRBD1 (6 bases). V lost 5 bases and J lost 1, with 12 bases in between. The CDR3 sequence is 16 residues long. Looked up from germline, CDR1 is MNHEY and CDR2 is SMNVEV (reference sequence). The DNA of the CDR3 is TGTGCCAGCAGTAGGGGGACGGCTTCTGGGGCCAACGTCCTGACTTTC. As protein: CASSRGTASGANVLTF.

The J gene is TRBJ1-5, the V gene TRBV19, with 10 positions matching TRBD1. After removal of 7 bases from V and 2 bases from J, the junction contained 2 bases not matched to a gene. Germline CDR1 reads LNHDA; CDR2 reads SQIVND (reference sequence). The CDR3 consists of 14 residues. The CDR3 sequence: CASTGTGGNQPQHF. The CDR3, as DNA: TGTGCCAGTACCGGGACAGGGGGCAATCAGCCCCAGCATTTT. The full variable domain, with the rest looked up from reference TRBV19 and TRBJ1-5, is DGGITQSPKYLFRKEGQNVTLSCEQNLNHDAMYWYRQDPGQGLRLIYYSQIVNDFQKGDIAEGYSVSREKKESFPLTVTSAQKNPTAFYLCASTGTGGNQPQHFGDGTRLSIL.

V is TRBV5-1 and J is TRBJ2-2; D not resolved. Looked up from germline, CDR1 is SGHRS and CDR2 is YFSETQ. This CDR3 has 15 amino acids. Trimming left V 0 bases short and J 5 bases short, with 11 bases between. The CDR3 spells CASSLGLVWTGELFF. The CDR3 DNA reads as TGCGCCAGCAGCTTGGGTTTAGTATGGACCGGGGAGCTGTTTTTT.

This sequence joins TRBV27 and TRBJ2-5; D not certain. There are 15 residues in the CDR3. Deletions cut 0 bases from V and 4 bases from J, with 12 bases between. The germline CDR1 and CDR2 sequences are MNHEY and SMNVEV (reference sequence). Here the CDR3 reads CASSLSRSIRETQYF. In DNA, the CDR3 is TGTGCCAGCAGTTTATCGCGGAGTATACGAGAGACCCAGTACTTC.

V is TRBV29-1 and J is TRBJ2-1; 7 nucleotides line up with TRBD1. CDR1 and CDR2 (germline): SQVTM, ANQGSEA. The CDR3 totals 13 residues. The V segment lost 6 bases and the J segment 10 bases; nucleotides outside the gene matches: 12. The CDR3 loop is CSVRDRGRWEQFF. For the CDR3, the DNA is TGCAGCGTCCGGGACAGAGGGAGATGGGAGCAGTTCTTC.

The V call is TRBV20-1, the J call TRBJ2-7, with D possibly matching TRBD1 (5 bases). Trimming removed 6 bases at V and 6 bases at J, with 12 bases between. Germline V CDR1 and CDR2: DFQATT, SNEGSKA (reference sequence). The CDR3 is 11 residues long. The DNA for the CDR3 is TGCAGTGCACACAGGTCGCCCGAGCAGTACTTC. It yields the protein CSAHRSPEQYF.

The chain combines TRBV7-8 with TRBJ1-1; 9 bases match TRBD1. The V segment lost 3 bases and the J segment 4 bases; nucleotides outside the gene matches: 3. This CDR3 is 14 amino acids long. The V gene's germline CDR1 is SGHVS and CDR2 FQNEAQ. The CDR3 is CASSLTGGVTEAFF. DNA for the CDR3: TGTGCCAGCAGCTTGACAGGGGGAGTCACTGAAGCTTTCTTT.

CDR3: CASSQQGVEAFF. The CDR3 bases are TGCGCCAGCAGTCAACAAGGGGTTGAAGCTTTCTTT. This chain links TRBV23-1 with TRBJ1-1; D is possibly TRBD1 (5 bases). TRBV23-1 is classed as an ORF, of uncertain function. Trimming removed 2 bases from V and 7 bases from J, with 8 bases in between. The CDR3 runs to 12 residues.

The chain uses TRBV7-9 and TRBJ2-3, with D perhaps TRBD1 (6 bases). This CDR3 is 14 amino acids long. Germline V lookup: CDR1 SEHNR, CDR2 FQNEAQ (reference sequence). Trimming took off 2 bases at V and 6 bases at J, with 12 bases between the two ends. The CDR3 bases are TGTGCCAGCAGCTTAACCAGGGGTGGGGATACGCAGTATTTT. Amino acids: CASSLTRGGDTQYF.

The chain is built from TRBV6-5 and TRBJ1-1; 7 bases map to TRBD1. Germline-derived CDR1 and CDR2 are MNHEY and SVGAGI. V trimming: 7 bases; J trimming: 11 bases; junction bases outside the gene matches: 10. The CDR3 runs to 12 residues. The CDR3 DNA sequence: TGTGCCAGCAACCAGGGGGGCTCCCCCGCTTTCTTT. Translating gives CASNQGGSPAFF.